This T cell receptor (beta chain) originates from a study of blood T cell repertoires in COVID-19. About the study: Acute and convalescent COVID-19 samples came from the United States, Italy and Spain. T cells, B-cell-depleted T cells, or PBMCs supplied cDNA or gDNA.

Authors' analysis steps: How many nucleated cells were present was estimated from reference gene primer amplification. Profiling relied on immunoSEQ multiplex PCR, and the TCRdb table lists in-frame clones only, not all of them. V and J calls and clone size come straight from that table; D and trimming were deduced from the DNA. The data show 65,000 to 90,000 clones, about four fifths seen once. Per germline, CDR1 SGHRS and CDR2 YFSETQ. J lost 4 bases, V lost 4 bases, and 6 bases had no gene match. The CDR3 runs to 16 residues. What was sequenced was peripheral blood. This chain connects TRBV5-1 to TRBJ2-1; 12 bases map to TRBD2. This TCR derives from a human donor in a cohort sampled during active COVID-19. This CDR3 is CASSPLTSGGYNEQFF. The CDR3 DNA follows: TGCGCCAGCAGCCCCTTGACTAGCGGGGGTTACAATGAGCAGTTCTTC.